Listed below are T cell receptor beta chains from one sample, sequenced in a study of T cells after yellow fever vaccination. TCRdb analysed the 5' RACE reads with MiXCR anew, one entry per CDR3 protein. The sample shows about 73,000 distinct CDR3 sequences, approximately 8% of them seen only once. The sample consisted of CD8+ T cells sorted from PBMCs, taken on the day of the yellow fever booster vaccination. The receptor source for this set is a man under 40 who received the YFV17D yellow fever vaccine. Both conserved end residues are part of each CDR3. A D gene is named only where the DNA matches it firmly. Clone size, where shown, is once, few, many, or a class for clones that have expanded.

V,size,D,J,DNA,CDR3
TRBV2,few,.,TRBJ2-1,TGTGCCAGCAAGGGGGTCGGGAGCTCCTACAATGAGCAGTTCTTC,CASKGVGSSYNEQFF
TRBV7-6,few,TRBD2,TRBJ2-1,TGTGCCAGCAGCTTTGGGACTAGCGGGAGCCATGAGCAGTTCTTC,CASSFGTSGSHEQFF
TRBV30,.,.,TRBJ1-1,TGTGCCTGGAGTGCCCTCCCGGGGGCGAGAATTGAAGCTTTCTTT,CAWSALPGARIEAFF
TRBV27,many,.,TRBJ2-1,TGTGCCAGCAGTTTAATCGGGGATGAGCAGTTCTTC,CASSLIGDEQFF
TRBV7-8,.,.,TRBJ2-1,TGTGCCAGCAGCTTACCCCTCTACAATGAGCAGTTCTTC,CASSLPLYNEQFF
TRBV12-3/TRBV12-4,.,.,TRBJ2-2,TGTGCCAGCAGTTGGTCAGGGGCCACCGGGGAGCTGTTTTTT,CASSWSGATGELFF
TRBV29-1,.,TRBD2,TRBJ2-3,TGCAGCGTAGAGGGACTAGCGGGAGTAGATACGCAGTATTTT,CSVEGLAGVDTQYF
TRBV29-1,few,.,TRBJ2-7,TGCAGCGTATGTTCAGGGTTAGAAAACTACGAGCAGTACTTC,CSVCSGLENYEQYF
TRBV18,.,.,TRBJ2-3,TGTGCCAGCTCATTGGGGGAGGAGACAGATACGCAGTATTTT,CASSLGEETDTQYF
TRBV6-5,few,.,TRBJ2-2,TGTGCCAGCAGTTACGCGGGAACGAACACCGGGGAGCTGTTTTTT,CASSYAGTNTGELFF
TRBV7-9,.,.,TRBJ1-2,TGTGCCAGCAGCTTAAACTATGGCTACACCTTC,CASSLNYGYTF
TRBV5-1,many,TRBD2,TRBJ2-7,TGCGCCAGCAGCTTGGGGGTAGCGGGAGTAGTATACGAGCAGTACTTC,CASSLGVAGVVYEQYF
TRBV5-1,.,.,TRBJ2-5,TGCGCCAGCAGCTTGTGGCCGGGGGCGGTCGAGACCCAGTACTTC,CASSLWPGAVETQYF
TRBV6-2/TRBV6-3,few,.,TRBJ2-1,TGTGCCAGCAGTGCCTTCTACAATGAGCAGTTCTTC,CASSAFYNEQFF
TRBV29-1,.,.,TRBJ2-7,TGCAGCGTTGAGAAGTCCGGGAACGGCGAGCAGTACTTC,CSVEKSGNGEQYF
TRBV6-2/TRBV6-3,.,.,TRBJ2-1,TGTGCCAGCATAAGGGCTGGGGGCGGGCTTGACAATGAGCAGTTCTTC,CASIRAGGGLDNEQFF
TRBV6-1,few,.,TRBJ2-1,TGTGCCAGCAGTGTCTTCTACCGGGACAATGAGCAGTTCTTC,CASSVFYRDNEQFF
TRBV27,few,TRBD1,TRBJ1-5,TGTGCCAGCAGTTTACGACAGGGAGGTGATCAGCCCCAGCATTTT,CASSLRQGGDQPQHF
TRBV19,few,.,TRBJ2-2,TGTGCGAGTAAGCCACTAGGGGGAAACACCGGGGAGCTGTTTTTT,CASKPLGGNTGELFF
TRBV18,.,.,TRBJ2-2,TGTGCCAGCTCACCAACACCTCTCGGCGGGGAGCTGTTTTTT,CASSPTPLGGELFF
TRBV6-5,few,.,TRBJ1-5,TGTGCCAGCAGTTACTCGTCAGGGCAGCCCCAGCATTTT,CASSYSSGQPQHF
TRBV6-5,.,TRBD2,TRBJ2-1,TGTGCCAGCAGCCCAGGGGTAGCGGGGCTGAATGAGCAGTTCTTC,CASSPGVAGLNEQFF
TRBV7-6,many,.,TRBJ1-5,TGTGCCAGCAGCTTACGAGGTGGTCCGCCCCAGCATTTT,CASSLRGGPPQHF
TRBV2,.,.,TRBJ2-1,TGTGCCAGCAGCAGTCGGGAGCAGTTCTTC,CASSSREQFF
TRBV27,many,TRBD2,TRBJ2-2,TGTGCCAGCAGCATGACTAGCGGAGGTACCGGGGAGCTGTTTTTT,CASSMTSGGTGELFF
TRBV15,.,.,TRBJ2-1,TGTGCCATCAGCAGAGTCGAAACCAACTTTCGAAGGAATGAGCAGTTCTTC,CAISRVETNFRRNEQFF
TRBV28,many,.,TRBJ2-3,TGTGCCAGCAGTTTTGCGGCTAGCACAGATACGCAGTATTTT,CASSFAASTDTQYF
TRBV28,few,TRBD2,TRBJ2-7,TGTGCCAGCAGTCCCTACTTCCTAGCGGGCGCCCCCTCCTACGAGCAGTACTTC,CASSPYFLAGAPSYEQYF
TRBV10-3,.,TRBD2,TRBJ2-3,TGTGCCATCAGCTTTCACTTCGACGGGAGGGCCTCAGATACGCAGTATTTT,CAISFHFDGRASDTQYF
TRBV7-9,few,TRBD2,TRBJ2-7,TGTGCCAGCAGCTTGGATGCTAGCGGGAGGGCCTACGAGCAGTACTTC,CASSLDASGRAYEQYF
TRBV6-6,.,.,TRBJ2-1,TGTGCCAGCGGACCAGGACTCCATGAGCAGTTCTTC,CASGPGLHEQFF
TRBV20-1,few,TRBD1,TRBJ2-7,TGCAGTGCGACCGGGACAGTCCTCTACGAGCAGTACTTC,CSATGTVLYEQYF
TRBV7-6,many,.,TRBJ2-1,TGTGCCAGCAGCTTAGGGGGGAGGCTGAATGAGCAGTTCTTC,CASSLGGRLNEQFF